This T cell receptor (beta chain) was profiled in a study of PD-1 and CTLA-4 blockade in melanoma. Notes on this clone: A junction boundary mismatches the germline segment, possibly from a read error.

Measured with immunoSEQ multiplex PCR; TCRdb has only the in-frame clones, and not every one. The table shows more than 15,000 clones, with 70% to 80% occurring only once. Specimen: CD8+ T cells from peripheral blood, collected from a patient given anti-PD-1 treatment. The source is a human donor with melanoma.

The CDR3 bases are TGTGCTAGCAGCCCCGCCCCGGGACTACACAATGAGCAGTTCTTC. Translating gives CASSPAPGLHNEQFF. The rearrangement uses TRBV7-7 and TRBJ2-1; 7 nucleotides line up with TRBD2. Germline V lookup: CDR1 SSHAT, CDR2 FNYEAQ (reference sequence). The CDR3 covers 15 residues.